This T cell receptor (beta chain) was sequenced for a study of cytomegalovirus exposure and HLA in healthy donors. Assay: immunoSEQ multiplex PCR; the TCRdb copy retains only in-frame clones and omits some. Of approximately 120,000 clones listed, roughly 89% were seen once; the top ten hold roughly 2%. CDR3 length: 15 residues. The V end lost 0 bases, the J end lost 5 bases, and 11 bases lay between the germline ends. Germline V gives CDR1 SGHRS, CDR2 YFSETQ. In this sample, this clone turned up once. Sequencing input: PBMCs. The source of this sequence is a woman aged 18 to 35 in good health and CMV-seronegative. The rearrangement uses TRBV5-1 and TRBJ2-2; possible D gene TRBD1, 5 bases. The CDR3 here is CASSLAGFGTGELFF. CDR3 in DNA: TGCGCCAGCAGCTTGGCAGGGTTCGGGACCGGGGAGCTGTTTTTT.